This passage covers 13 T cell receptor beta chains from one sample sequenced in a study of blood T cells in healthy people across ages. Alongside a J-beta primer mix, a sample-barcoded 5' primer served in a second PCR lasting 7 to 11 cycles. Each CDR3 protein gets one entry after TCRdb re-called the 5' RACE reads with MiXCR. The sample contains about 800,000 distinct CDR3 sequences, 25% of which appear only once. The same sample was also studied in work on T cells of mothers and their children.

Material for sequencing was blood. These receptors were taken from a boy between 5 and 17 years old in good health.

This clonotype turned up a few times. The V and J genes are TRBV14 and TRBJ2-3; D call uncertain. The CDR3 runs 16 residues. V gave up 2 bases and J gave up 4 bases, with 16 bases separating them. Looked up from germline, CDR1 is SGHDN and CDR2 is FVKESK. The CDR3 nucleotides are TGTGCCAGCAGCCAACGTAGCCCAGCGACCCCAGATACGCAGTATTTT. This gives the protein CASSQRSPATPDTQYF.

The chain couples TRBV9 to TRBJ2-3; 13 positions agree with TRBD2. Germline values: CDR1 SGDLS, CDR2 YYNGEE. The CDR3 is 16 amino acids. The trim removed 2 bases at V and 2 bases at J, leaving 2 bases unmatched. As DNA, the CDR3 is TGTGCCAGCAGCGTGGGACTAGCGGGAAACACAGATACGCAGTATTTT. It yields the protein CASSVGLAGNTDTQYF.

V is TRBV3-1 and J is TRBJ1-2; 7 positions match TRBD1. With 2 bases clipped from V and 8 bases from J, the junction kept 14 bases outside the gene matches. Germline CDR1 reads LGHDT; CDR2 reads YNNKEL (reference sequence). The CDR3 totals 16 residues. The CDR3 coding sequence is TGTGCCAGCAGCCAACAACTCATAACAGGGGATAACGGCTACACCTTC. Protein sequence: CASSQQLITGDNGYTF.

The chain has TRBV7-9 and TRBJ2-5; possible D gene TRBD2, 6 bases. The J call may be in error: the DNA end matches TRBJ2-7 better. CDR1 and CDR2 (germline): SEHNR, FQNEAQ (reference sequence). The CDR3 is 13 residues long. The DNA for the CDR3 is TGTGCCAGCAGCCCGACGGGGGTCTACGAGCAGTACTTC. This codes for CASSPTGVYEQYF.

The chain is built from TRBV4-1 and TRBJ2-2; 10 bases map to TRBD2. The CDR3 totals 15 residues. V dropped 4 bases and J dropped 3; count of bases not matched to a gene: 2. The germline CDR1 and CDR2 sequences are MGHRA and YSYEKL. The CDR3: CASSPGLADTGELFF. The CDR3 DNA reads TGCGCCAGCAGCCCCGGACTAGCGGACACCGGGGAGCTGTTTTTT.

The chain employs TRBV15 and TRBJ2-2; tentative D call: TRBD1 (5 bases). The CDR3 spans 15 residues. The V and J ends lost 5 bases and 4 bases respectively, with 14 bases between them. Germline V CDR1 and CDR2: LNHNV, YYDKDF (reference sequence). CDR3 amino acids: CATSRPAGRTGELFF. CDR3 sequence (DNA): TGTGCCACCAGCCGTCCCGCAGGGCGCACCGGGGAGCTGTTTTTT.

The sample holds a few counts of this clonotype. V and J are TRBV5-1 and TRBJ2-3, with D possibly called TRBD1 or TRBD2 (5 bases each). Germline CDR1 SGHRS, CDR2 YFSETQ. V shed 0 bases and J shed 5 bases, with 10 bases lying between them. This CDR3 spans 14 amino acids. CDR3 in DNA: TGCGCCAGCAGCTTGGCGAGGGGTTTAGATACGCAGTATTTT. Translated, it gives CASSLARGLDTQYF.

The sample holds a few counts of this clonotype. The chain combines TRBV12-3 or TRBV12-4 with TRBJ2-5; D is uncertain. Trimming removed 1 base at V and 2 bases at J, with 8 bases between. The CDR3 runs to 14 residues. CDR3 loop: CASSLGQRQETQYF. In DNA form, the CDR3 reads TGTGCCAGCAGTTTAGGTCAGCGTCAAGAGACCCAGTACTTC.

The CDR3 bases are TGCAGCGCCCTATATGGTACGGGAGAGCAGTACGTC. Translating gives CSALYGTGEQYV. The rearrangement uses TRBV29-1 and TRBJ2-7; D perhaps matches TRBD2 (5 bases). The CDR3 is 12 amino acids. Trimming took off 7 bases at V and 7 bases at J, with 17 bases between the two ends. Germline CDR1 and CDR2: SQVTM and ANQGSEA.

This chain connects TRBV9 to TRBJ2-3; the D gene could be TRBD1 or TRBD2 (5 bases each). Germline V gene sequence: CDR1 SGDLS, CDR2 YYNGEE. The CDR3 covers 15 residues. Trimming removed 7 bases at V and 0 bases at J, with 15 bases between. The CDR3 protein is CASATRGGSTDTQYF. The CDR3 DNA follows: TGTGCCAGCGCCACCCGGGGCGGGAGCACAGATACGCAGTATTTT.

DNA for the CDR3: TGTGCCACCGGGACTAGCGACAATGAGCAGTTCTTC. As protein: CATGTSDNEQFF. The chain recombines TRBV7-9 with TRBJ2-1, with 10 bases identical to TRBD2. Losses at the gene ends were 10 bases for V and 5 bases for J; bases not matched to a gene: 2. The CDR3 length is 12 residues. In germline, CDR1 is SEHNR, CDR2 FQNEAQ (reference sequence). Full variable domain (rest looked up from reference TRBV7-9 and TRBJ2-1): DTGVSQNPRHKITKRGQNVTFRCDPISEHNRLYWYRQTLGQGPEFLTYFQNEAQLEKSRLLSDRFSAERPKGSFSTLEIQRTEQGDSAMYLCATGTSDNEQFFGPGTRLTVL.

The rearrangement joins TRBV28 to TRBJ2-3; D gene ambiguous. Germline loops: CDR1 MDHEN, CDR2 SYDVKM. Trimming pared 0 bases from V and 6 bases from J, leaving 13 bases between. The CDR3 spans 15 residues. CDR3 DNA sequence: TGTGCCAGCAGTTTATGGGACCGTGGAGAGGATACGCAGTATTTT. This gives the protein CASSLWDRGEDTQYF.

The CDR3 DNA reads TGTGCCAGCAGTTTTCAAACAGGGGGCTTCGACGAGCAGTACTTC. Translation gives CASSFQTGGFDEQYF. This chain links TRBV27 with TRBJ2-5; 9 bases align to TRBD1. Judging by the DNA end, TRBJ2-7 fits better; the J call may be wrong. The CDR3 contains 15 residues. Germline V gene sequence: CDR1 MNHEY, CDR2 SMNVEV (reference sequence).